This TCR beta chain was profiled in a study of cytomegalovirus exposure and HLA in healthy donors. Study at large: The approximately 120 million unique TCR beta sequences, from approximately 170 million T cells, were found by an earlier analysis. Most donors, 70% to 85% of approximately 400 genotyped, fell in the Caucasian-associated ancestry cluster.

V was pared by 4 bases and J by 4 bases, with 10 bases of the junction left unmatched. The CDR3 is 16 amino acids. Germline CDR1 reads SGDLS; CDR2 reads YYNGEE. As regards this clone: Its specificity is unknown.

PCR employed 60 Vbeta and 13 Jbeta primers. Profiling relied on immunoSEQ multiplex PCR, and the TCRdb table lists in-frame clones only, not all of them. The sample has roughly 230,000 clones; nearly 95% are singletons. Study-level findings and limits: Exclusion applied to some V segments, including TRBV6-2 and TRBV6-3, as they were indistinguishable.

This TCR came from a girl between 2 and 10 years old in good health and CMV-seronegative. Sequencing was done on a sample of PBMCs. V usage is TRBV9 and J usage is TRBJ2-3, with 9 nucleotides matching TRBD2. CDR3 in DNA: TGTGCCAGCAGCACCCCCGGGGGCGGGGGGGCAGATACGCAGTATTTT. Translated, it gives CASSTPGGGGADTQYF.